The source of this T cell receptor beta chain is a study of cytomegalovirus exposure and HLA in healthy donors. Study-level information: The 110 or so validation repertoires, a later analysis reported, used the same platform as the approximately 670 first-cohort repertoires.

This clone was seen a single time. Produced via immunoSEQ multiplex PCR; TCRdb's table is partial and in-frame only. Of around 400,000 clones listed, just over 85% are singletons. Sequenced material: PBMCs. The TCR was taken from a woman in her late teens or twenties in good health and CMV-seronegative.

CDR3 amino acids: CASSPPSRAGNYGYTF. The CDR3, as DNA: TGTGCCAGCTCACCACCGTCCAGGGCGGGAAACTATGGCTACACCTTC. The chain carries TRBV18 and TRBJ1-2; TRBD1 is a possible D gene (5 bases). Trimming took 0 bases from V and 2 from J, leaving 13 bases between them. This CDR3 spans 16 amino acids. Germline CDR1 is KGHSH and CDR2 is LQKENI. Full variable domain (remainder filled in from reference TRBV18 and TRBJ1-2): NAGVMQNPRHLVRRRGQEARLRCSPMKGHSHVYWYRQLPEEGLKFMVYLQKENIIDESGMPKERFSAEFPKEGPSILRIQQVVRGDSAAYFCASSPPSRAGNYGYTFGSGTRLTVV.